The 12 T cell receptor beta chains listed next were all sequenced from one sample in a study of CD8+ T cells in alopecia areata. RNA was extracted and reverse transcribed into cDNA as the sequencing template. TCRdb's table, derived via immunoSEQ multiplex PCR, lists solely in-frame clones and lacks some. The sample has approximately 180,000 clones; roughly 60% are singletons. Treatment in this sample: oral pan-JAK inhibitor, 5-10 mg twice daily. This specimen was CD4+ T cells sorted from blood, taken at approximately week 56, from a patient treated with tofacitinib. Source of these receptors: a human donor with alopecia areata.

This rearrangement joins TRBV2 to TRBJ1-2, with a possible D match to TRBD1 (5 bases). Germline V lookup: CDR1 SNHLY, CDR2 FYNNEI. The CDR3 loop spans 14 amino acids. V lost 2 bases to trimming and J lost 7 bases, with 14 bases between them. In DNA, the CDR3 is TGTGCCAGCAGTGAACCGCGTAGGGGTACTGGCTACACCTTC. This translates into CASSEPRRGTGYTF.

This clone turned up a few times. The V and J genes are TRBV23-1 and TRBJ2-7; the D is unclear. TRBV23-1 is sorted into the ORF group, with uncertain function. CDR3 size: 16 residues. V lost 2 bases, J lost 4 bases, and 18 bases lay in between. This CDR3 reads CASSQTIEMTSYEQYF. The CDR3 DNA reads TGCGCCAGCAGTCAAACCATTGAGATGACATCGTACGAGCAGTACTTC.

The chain's CDR3 is CSVERGPTDTQYF. Here the CDR3 DNA reads TGCAGCGTTGAGCGGGGGCCCACAGATACGCAGTATTTT. The genes are TRBV29-1 and TRBJ2-3; tentative D call: TRBD2 (7 bases). The CDR3 is 13 amino acids. Trimming took 3 bases from V and 2 from J, leaving 9 bases between them. The germline gives CDR1 SQVTM, CDR2 ANQGSEA.

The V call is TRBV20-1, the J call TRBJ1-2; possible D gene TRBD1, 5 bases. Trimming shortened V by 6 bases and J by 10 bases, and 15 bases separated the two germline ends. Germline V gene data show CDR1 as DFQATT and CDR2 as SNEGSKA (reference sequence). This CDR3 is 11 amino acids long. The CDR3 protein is CSAGGYSSYTF. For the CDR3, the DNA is TGCAGTGCGGGGGGGTACTCTTCCTACACCTTC.

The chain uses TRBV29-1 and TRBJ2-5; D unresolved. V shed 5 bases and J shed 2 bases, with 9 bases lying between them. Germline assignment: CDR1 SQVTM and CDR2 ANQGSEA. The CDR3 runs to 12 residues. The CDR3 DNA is TGCAGCGTTAAATCGCTTCAAGAGACCCAGTACTTC. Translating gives CSVKSLQETQYF. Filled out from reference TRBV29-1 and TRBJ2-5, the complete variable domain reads SAVISQKPSRDICQRGTSLTIQCQVDSQVTMMFWYRQQPGQSLTLIATANQGSEATYESGFVIDKFPISRPNLTFSTLTVSNMSPEDSSIYLCSVKSLQETQYFGPGTRLLVL.

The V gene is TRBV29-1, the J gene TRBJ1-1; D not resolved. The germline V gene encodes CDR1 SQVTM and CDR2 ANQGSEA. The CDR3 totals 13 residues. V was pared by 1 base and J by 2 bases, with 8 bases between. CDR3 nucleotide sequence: TGCAGCGTTGAAGGGGTGGGCAACACTGAAGCTTTCTTT. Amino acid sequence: CSVEGVGNTEAFF. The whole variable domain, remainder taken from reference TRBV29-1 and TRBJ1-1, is SAVISQKPSRDICQRGTSLTIQCQVDSQVTMMFWYRQQPGQSLTLIATANQGSEATYESGFVIDKFPISRPNLTFSTLTVSNMSPEDSSIYLCSVEGVGNTEAFFGQGTRLTVV.

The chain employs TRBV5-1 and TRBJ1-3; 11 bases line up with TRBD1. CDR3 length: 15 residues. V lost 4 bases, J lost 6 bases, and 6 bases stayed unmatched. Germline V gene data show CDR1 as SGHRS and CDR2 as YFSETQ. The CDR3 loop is CASSRTGGIENTIYF. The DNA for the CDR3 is TGCGCCAGCAGCCGGACAGGGGGCATCGAAAACACCATATATTTT.

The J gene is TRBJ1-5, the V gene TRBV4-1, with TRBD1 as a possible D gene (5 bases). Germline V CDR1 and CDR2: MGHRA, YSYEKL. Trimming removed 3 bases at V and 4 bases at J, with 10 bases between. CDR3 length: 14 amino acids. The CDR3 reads CASSQFRVNQPQHF. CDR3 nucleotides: TGCGCCAGCAGCCAGTTCAGGGTAAATCAGCCCCAGCATTTT.

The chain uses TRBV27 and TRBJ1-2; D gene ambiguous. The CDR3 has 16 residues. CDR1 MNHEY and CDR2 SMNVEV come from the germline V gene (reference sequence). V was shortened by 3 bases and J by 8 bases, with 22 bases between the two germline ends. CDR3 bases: TGTGCCAGCAGTTTGACCTTCGGACGGGCCATGCGGGGCTACACCTTC. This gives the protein CASSLTFGRAMRGYTF.

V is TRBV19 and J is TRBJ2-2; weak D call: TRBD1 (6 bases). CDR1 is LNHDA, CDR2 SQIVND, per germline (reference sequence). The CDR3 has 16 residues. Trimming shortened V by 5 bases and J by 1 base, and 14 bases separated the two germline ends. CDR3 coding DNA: TGTGCCAGTAGTTTCCCCGGGACACAGAACACCGGGGAGCTGTTTTTT. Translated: CASSFPGTQNTGELFF. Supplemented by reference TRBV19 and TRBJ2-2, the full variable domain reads DGGITQSPKYLFRKEGQNVTLSCEQNLNHDAMYWYRQDPGQGLRLIYYSQIVNDFQKGDIAEGYSVSREKKESFPLTVTSAQKNPTAFYLCASSFPGTQNTGELFFGEGSRLTVL.

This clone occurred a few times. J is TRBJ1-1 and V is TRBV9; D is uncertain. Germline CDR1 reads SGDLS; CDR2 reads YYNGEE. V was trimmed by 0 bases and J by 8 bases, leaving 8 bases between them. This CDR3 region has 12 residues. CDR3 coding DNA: TGTGCCAGCAGCGTAGTTGGCCAGGAAGCTTTCTTT. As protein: CASSVVGQEAFF.

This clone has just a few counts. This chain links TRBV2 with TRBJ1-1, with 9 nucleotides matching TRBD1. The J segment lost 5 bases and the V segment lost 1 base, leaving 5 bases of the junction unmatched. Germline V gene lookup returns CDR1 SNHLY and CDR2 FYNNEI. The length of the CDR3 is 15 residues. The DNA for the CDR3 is TGTGCCAGCAGTGAAGACAGGGGGCGCGGTACTGAAGCTTTCTTT. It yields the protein CASSEDRGRGTEAFF.